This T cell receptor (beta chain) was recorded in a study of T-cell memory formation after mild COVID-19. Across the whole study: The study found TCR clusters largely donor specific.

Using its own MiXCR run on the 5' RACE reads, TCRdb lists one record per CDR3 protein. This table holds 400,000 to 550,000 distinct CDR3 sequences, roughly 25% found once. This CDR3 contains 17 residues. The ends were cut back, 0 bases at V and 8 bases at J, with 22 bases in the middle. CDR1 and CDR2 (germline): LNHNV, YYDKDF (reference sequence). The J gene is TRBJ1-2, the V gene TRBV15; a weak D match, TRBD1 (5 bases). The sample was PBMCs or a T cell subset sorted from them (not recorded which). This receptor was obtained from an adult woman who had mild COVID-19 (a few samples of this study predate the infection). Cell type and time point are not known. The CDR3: CATSREYQGASGWGYTF. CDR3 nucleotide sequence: TGTGCCACCAGCAGAGAATACCAGGGAGCTTCAGGATGGGGCTACACCTTC.